The 30 T cell receptor beta chains below come from one sample, sequenced in a study of blood T cell dynamics during melanoma immunotherapy. Study-level points and caveats: The most clonal sorted CD8+ subset, immune-effector cells, was closest to cell-free DNA CDR3 sequences.

Regarding time point: pre-treatment baseline. The CD3+ CD4- CD8+ CD45RA- CD45RO-high CD27- CCR7- memory phenotype defined TIE cells. TCRdb's copy holds only in-frame clones and misses some; the assay was immunoSEQ multiplex PCR. Of about 1,300 clones detected, nearly 75% appear once; the ten largest clones hold roughly 15%. The antigens of these receptors remain unknown. Sequences were derived from CD8+ T cells from blood, sampled from a patient treated with checkpoint blockade. Every receptor here comes from a human donor with melanoma.

This clone was found a few times. This chain links TRBV19 with TRBJ2-1, with D uncertain. The CDR3 has 13 amino acids. Germline V lookup: CDR1 LNHDA, CDR2 SQIVND (reference sequence). Between the trimmed V and J ends, which lost 1 base and 8 bases, there was a span of 9 bases. DNA of the CDR3: TGTGCCAGTAGTATAGTTGGAGTAGATGAGCAGTTCTTC. The encoded protein is CASSIVGVDEQFF.

The chain employs TRBV2 and TRBJ2-6, with D unresolved. Germline V gene sequence: CDR1 SNHLY, CDR2 FYNNEI. This CDR3 contains 18 residues. V was trimmed by 2 bases and J by 0 bases, leaving 14 bases between them. CDR3 sequence (DNA): TGTGCCAGCAGTGAATTATATTGGGAAGTCTCTGGGGCCAACGTCCTGACTTTC. This translates into CASSELYWEVSGANVLTF. Drawing the rest from reference TRBV2 and TRBJ2-6, the complete variable domain is EPEVTQTPSHQVTQMGQEVILRCVPISNHLYFYWYRQILGQKVEFLVSFYNNEISEKSEIFDDQFSVERPDGSNFTLKIRSTKLEDSAMYFCASSELYWEVSGANVLTFGAGSRLTVL.

About this clone: Relative to the germline gene, one junction end is altered; a read error may explain this. The CDR3 sequence is CASAPGLYEETQYF. The CDR3 DNA reads TGTGCCAGTGCCCCCGGACTGTACGAAGAAACCCAGTACTTC. The V and J genes are TRBV28 and TRBJ2-5; TRBD2 might be the D (5 bases). Per the germline V gene, CDR1 is MDHEN and CDR2 is SYDVKM. There are 14 residues in the CDR3.

This chain joins TRBV9 and TRBJ2-2, with TRBD1 identical over 12 bases. The V gene end was trimmed by 2 bases and the J gene end by 3 bases; junction bases not matched to a gene: 8. This CDR3 comprises 18 residues. CDR1 SGDLS and CDR2 YYNGEE come from the germline V gene. The CDR3 loop reads CASSVTGTGGDYTGELFF. In nucleotides, the CDR3 is TGTGCCAGCAGCGTTACCGGGACAGGGGGCGATTACACCGGGGAGCTGTTTTTT.

This chain uses TRBV6-6 with TRBJ2-2; D tentatively fits TRBD1 or TRBD2 (6 bases each). Trimming pared 6 bases from V and 0 bases from J, leaving 11 bases between. Looked up from germline, CDR1 is MNHNY and CDR2 is SVGAGI (reference sequence). The CDR3 totals 15 residues. The DNA for the CDR3 is TGTGCCAGCAGGACGGGGGCCGCGAACACCGGGGAGCTGTTTTTT. Its protein product is CASRTGAANTGELFF.

This clone has only a few counts. V is TRBV28 and J is TRBJ2-7; unclear D gene. Trimming took off 5 bases at V and 4 bases at J, with 18 bases between the two ends. From germline, CDR1 is MDHEN and CDR2 SYDVKM. CDR3 length: 15 amino acids. CDR3 sequence reads: CASSAAGRKLYEQYF. The CDR3 DNA reads as TGTGCCAGCAGTGCAGCCGGCAGGAAACTTTACGAGCAGTACTTC.

A few counts support this clone. The rearrangement links TRBV4-2 to TRBJ1-2; D gene ambiguous. The CDR3 contains 14 residues. Germline-derived CDR1 and CDR2 are LGHNA and YNFKEQ. The ends were cut back, 0 bases at V and 8 bases at J, with 13 bases in the middle. The CDR3 loop reads CASSQDWGSGGYTF. The CDR3 DNA reads as TGTGCCAGCAGCCAAGACTGGGGATCGGGCGGCTACACCTTC.

CDR3 in amino acids: CASSVGQAYEQYF. The CDR3 DNA sequence: TGTGCCAGCAGCGTCGGACAGGCTTACGAGCAGTACTTC. The chain carries TRBV7-9 and TRBJ2-7; 7 positions match TRBD1. The CDR3 is made up of 13 amino acids. CDR1 and CDR2 (germline): SEHNR, FQNEAQ (reference sequence). V was clipped by 5 bases and J by 4 bases; unmatched bases: 5. The variable domain in full, completed from reference TRBV7-9 and TRBJ2-7, reads DTGVSQNPRHKITKRGQNVTFRCDPISEHNRLYWYRQTLGQGPEFLTYFQNEAQLEKSRLLSDRFSAERPKGSFSTLEIQRTEQGDSAMYLCASSVGQAYEQYFGPGTRLTVT.

This chain links TRBV11-2 with TRBJ2-3; 11 bases are a match to TRBD1. Germline V gene sequence: CDR1 SGHAT, CDR2 FQNNGV. The junction had 8 bases not matched to a gene; V was cut back by 4 bases and J by 5 bases. This CDR3 spans 16 amino acids. The CDR3 sequence is CASSSDGDRGIDTQYF. CDR3 bases: TGTGCCAGCAGCTCGGATGGGGACAGGGGGATAGATACGCAGTATTTT.

The V call is TRBV2, the J call TRBJ2-7; TRBD1 agrees at 10 bases. CDR1 and CDR2 (germline): SNHLY, FYNNEI. Trimming cost V 4 bases and J 3 bases; bases outside gene matches: 6. The CDR3 sequence is 15 residues long. The CDR3 DNA follows: TGTGCCAGCAGTGTAGGGACAGGGGAACTCTACGAGCAGTACTTC. Its translation: CASSVGTGELYEQYF.

This clone has just a few counts. The rearrangement links TRBV4-1 to TRBJ2-3, with D possibly being TRBD1 (5 bases). Germline lookup yields CDR1 MGHRA and CDR2 YSYEKL. Trimming shortened V by 4 bases and J by 7 bases, and 18 bases separated the two germline ends. The CDR3 is 15 residues long. CDR3 region: CASSPQVVNRHTQYF. The CDR3 DNA follows: TGCGCCAGCAGCCCACAGGTGGTAAATCGACATACGCAGTATTTT.

The V and J genes are TRBV4-2 and TRBJ2-7; D is perhaps TRBD2 (6 bases). This CDR3 has 14 residues. The germline gives CDR1 LGHNA, CDR2 YNFKEQ. Trimming removed 5 bases at V and 7 bases at J, with 18 bases between. The CDR3 is CASSARPGGGEQYF. The CDR3 nucleotides read TGTGCCAGCAGCGCCCGACCCGGGGGTGGGGAGCAGTACTTC.

V and J are TRBV28 and TRBJ2-1; D gene ambiguous. The CDR3 consists of 14 residues. The germline V and J ends were trimmed by 3 bases and 5 bases, with 11 bases remaining between them. From germline, CDR1 is MDHEN and CDR2 SYDVKM. CDR3 nucleotides: TGTGCCAGCAGTTTTGTAGCTGGGGACAATGAGCAGTTCTTC. Its protein is CASSFVAGDNEQFF.

The chain couples TRBV7-9 to TRBJ2-2, with D uncertain. CDR1 is SEHNR and CDR2 is FQNEAQ in the germline V gene (reference sequence). CDR3 size: 15 residues. V lost 3 bases and J lost 8, with 16 bases in between. CDR3 region: CASSFKAFGAGELFF. The DNA for the CDR3 is TGTGCCAGCAGCTTCAAGGCTTTCGGCGCTGGGGAGCTGTTTTTT. The full variable domain, in which reference TRBV7-9 and TRBJ2-2 provide the parts outside the CDR3, is DTGVSQNPRHKITKRGQNVTFRCDPISEHNRLYWYRQTLGQGPEFLTYFQNEAQLEKSRLLSDRFSAERPKGSFSTLEIQRTEQGDSAMYLCASSFKAFGAGELFFGEGSRLTVL.

This clone was found once. The J gene is TRBJ1-5, the V gene TRBV19, with D unresolved. CDR1 is LNHDA and CDR2 is SQIVND in the germline V gene (reference sequence). CDR3 length equals 15 residues. With 5 bases removed from V and 0 bases from J, the gap between germline ends came to 11 bases. CDR3 region: CASSPSLGSNQPQHF. The CDR3 nucleotides are TGTGCCAGTAGTCCCAGTTTAGGTAGCAATCAGCCCCAGCATTTT.

The V gene is TRBV7-7, the J gene TRBJ2-5, with 9 bases that match TRBD2. Trimming removed 2 bases from V and 3 bases from J; junction bases left unmatched: 4. The V gene's germline CDR1 is SSHAT and CDR2 FNYEAQ (reference sequence). The CDR3 totals 15 residues. The CDR3 here is CASSLLAGPKETQYF. CDR3 coding DNA: TGTGCCAGCAGCTTACTAGCGGGGCCCAAAGAGACCCAGTACTTC. The full variable domain, with the rest looked up from reference TRBV7-7 and TRBJ2-5, is GAGVSQSPRYKVTKRGQDVTLRCDPISSHATLYWYQQALGQGPEFLTYFNYEAQPDKSGLPSDRFSAERPEGSISTLTIQRTEQRDSAMYRCASSLLAGPKETQYFGPGTRLLVL.

The rearrangement joins TRBV9 to TRBJ2-3; 10 nucleotides agree with TRBD1. With V trimmed by 2 bases and J by 3 bases, 6 bases remained unmatched. Germline lookup yields CDR1 SGDLS and CDR2 YYNGEE. This CDR3 region has 16 residues. The CDR3 DNA is TGTGCCAGCAGCGTGACACCGGGACAGGGGACAGATACGCAGTATTTT. Its protein is CASSVTPGQGTDTQYF.

The genes are TRBV6-1 and TRBJ2-3, with 12 bases lining up with TRBD2. The trim removed 4 bases at V and 4 bases at J, leaving 15 bases unmatched. From germline, CDR1 is MNHNS and CDR2 SASEGT. CDR3 size: 19 residues. The CDR3 loop reads CASSGSPSGREVGPDTQYF. The CDR3 coding sequence is TGTGCCAGCAGTGGGTCCCCTAGCGGGAGGGAGGTGGGGCCAGATACGCAGTATTTT.

This clone is judged large (0.1 to 1%). At one end the junction does not follow the germline gene, possibly because of a read error. This chain links TRBV28 with TRBJ2-7; weak D call: TRBD1 (6 bases). The CDR3 sequence is 18 residues long. Germline lookup yields CDR1 MDHEN and CDR2 SYDVKM. The DNA of the CDR3 is TGTGCCAGCAGTTTTAAGTCTTCGAGGAACAGGGAACATGAGCAGTTGGACTTC. It encodes CASSFKSSRNREHEQLDF.

The chain joins TRBV4-2 to TRBJ2-1; 7 bases agree with TRBD2. After removal of 0 bases from V and 5 bases from J, the junction contained 7 bases not matched to a gene. CDR3 length: 16 residues. Looked up from germline, CDR1 is LGHNA and CDR2 is YNFKEQ. CDR3 DNA sequence: TGTGCCAGCAGCCAAGAGCGCGGGAGCTGGGACAATGAGCAGTTCTTC. Amino acids: CASSQERGSWDNEQFF.

This clone was picked up a small number of times. The J gene is TRBJ2-7, the V gene TRBV9, with 8 bases identical to TRBD1. CDR3 length equals 15 residues. Germline V lookup: CDR1 SGDLS, CDR2 YYNGEE. Germline trimming cut 4 bases from V and 3 bases from J; bases unmatched to any gene: 9. The DNA for the CDR3 is TGTGCCAGCAGCCCAGGGGGCGGAGGGGGCTACGAGCAGTACTTC. Translation gives CASSPGGGGGYEQYF.

V is TRBV15 and J is TRBJ2-4; 12 nucleotides align to TRBD2. Germline V gene lookup returns CDR1 LNHNV and CDR2 YYDKDF (reference sequence). CDR3 length: 15 amino acids. Trimming at V came to 0 bases and at J to 7 bases, leaving 1 base not matched to a gene. As DNA, the CDR3 is TGTGCCACCAGCAGAGAGACTAGCGGGAGCAACATTCAGTACTTC. Residues: CATSRETSGSNIQYF.

This clone has only one observation. The J gene is TRBJ1-1, the V gene TRBV7-4; TRBD1 might be the D (6 bases). Per the germline V gene, CDR1 is SGHVT and CDR2 is SQSDAQ. Trimming left V 2 bases short and J 5 bases short, with 15 bases between. CDR3 size: 15 residues. The chain's CDR3 is CASSLNAGDRTEAFF. The CDR3 nucleotides are TGTGCCAGCAGCTTAAACGCAGGGGATAGGACTGAAGCTTTCTTT. Looking up the rest from reference TRBV7-4 and TRBJ1-1 gives the full variable domain: GAGVSQSPRYKVAKRGRDVALRCDSISGHVTLYWYRQTLGQGSEVLTYSQSDAQRDKSGRPSGRFSAERPERSVSTLKIQRTEQGDSAVYLCASSLNAGDRTEAFFGQGTRLTVV.

The chain couples TRBV9 to TRBJ2-1; 10 nucleotides match TRBD1. The CDR3 totals 16 residues. The V segment lost 1 base and the J segment 6 bases; nucleotides outside the gene matches: 7. Germline CDR1 SGDLS, CDR2 YYNGEE. DNA for the CDR3: TGTGCCAGCAGCGTATTTGGGACAGGGGACCTCAATGAGCAGTTCTTC. Encoded protein: CASSVFGTGDLNEQFF.

The chain uses TRBV19 and TRBJ2-1; 11 bases match TRBD2. The CDR3 has 24 amino acids. CDR1 and CDR2 from the germline V gene are LNHDA and SQIVND (reference sequence). V was pared by 7 bases and J by 7 bases, with 36 bases of the junction left unmatched. The CDR3 protein is CASTPGRQGGWTSGRGGPRNEQFF. CDR3 nucleotides: TGTGCCAGTACCCCCGGCAGGCAGGGGGGATGGACTAGCGGGCGGGGCGGTCCTCGGAATGAGCAGTTCTTC.

This clone was found a few times. V usage is TRBV28 and J usage is TRBJ1-5; the D gene is possibly TRBD1 (6 bases). CDR3 length: 16 residues. Per the germline V gene, CDR1 is MDHEN and CDR2 is SYDVKM. The V and J ends lost 4 bases and 0 bases respectively, with 13 bases between them. Here the CDR3 reads CASSWGAPYSNQPQHF. The DNA for the CDR3 is TGTGCCAGCAGTTGGGGGGCTCCTTATAGCAATCAGCCCCAGCATTTT.

The chain links TRBV9 to TRBJ2-1; TRBD1 or TRBD2 may be the D gene (5 bases each). The V end was cut by 1 base, the J end by 6 bases, with 11 bases between. Germline CDR1 is SGDLS and CDR2 is YYNGEE. The CDR3 has 14 amino acids. CDR3 nucleotides: TGTGCCAGCAGCGTATCCGGGGACCCCAATGAGCAGTTCTTC. Translation: CASSVSGDPNEQFF.

The chain is built from TRBV2 and TRBJ2-1; tentatively, D is TRBD1 (5 bases). With 1 base removed from V and 0 bases from J, the gap between germline ends came to 19 bases. Germline V gene sequence: CDR1 SNHLY, CDR2 FYNNEI. There are 19 residues in the CDR3. The CDR3 sequence is CASSEGVLFRESSYNEQFF. CDR3 sequence (DNA): TGTGCCAGCAGTGAAGGAGTATTATTCAGGGAAAGCTCCTACAATGAGCAGTTCTTC.

This chain joins TRBV5-4 and TRBJ2-4, with TRBD1 as a possible D gene (6 bases). This CDR3 region has 17 residues. Germline assignment: CDR1 SGHNT and CDR2 YYREEE (reference sequence). The V gene lost 1 base and the J gene lost 4 bases, with 18 bases spanning the gap. The CDR3 region has the DNA TGTGCCAGCAGCTTGCCGGGGACATCAGCGAGTAAAAACATTCAGTACTTC. Its translation: CASSLPGTSASKNIQYF.

This chain connects TRBV7-8 to TRBJ1-4; possibly TRBD1 for D (6 bases). The germline CDR1 and CDR2 sequences are SGHVS and FQNEAQ. V dropped 2 bases and J dropped 8 bases, with 24 bases sitting between them. The CDR3 spans 18 residues. The CDR3 sequence is CASSLHFRDIPSSEKLFF. CDR3 DNA: TGTGCCAGCAGCTTACACTTCCGGGACATCCCCAGTAGCGAAAAACTGTTTTTT.